The 21 T cell receptor beta chains below come from one sample, sequenced in a study of blood T cell repertoires in COVID-19. This table comes from immunoSEQ multiplex PCR, and its TCRdb copy is limited to in-frame clones, with some not included. The sample comprises approximately 70,000 clones, approximately 88% of which are singletons, and around 2.3% rests with the top ten. The sample comprised peripheral blood. The receptors were sampled from an elderly man with active or convalescent COVID-19.

This rearrangement joins TRBV28 to TRBJ1-5, with D possibly matching TRBD1 (5 bases). CDR1 and CDR2 from the germline V gene are MDHEN and SYDVKM. The V gene lost 1 base and the J gene lost 5 bases, with 15 bases spanning the gap. The CDR3 is 16 residues long. The chain's CDR3 is CASSLSPRQGHQPQHF. The CDR3 bases are TGTGCCAGCAGTTTATCCCCGCGGCAGGGCCATCAGCCCCAGCATTTT.

This sequence joins TRBV5-1 and TRBJ2-2; D may be TRBD1 (6 bases). The CDR3 has 16 amino acids. Looked up from germline, CDR1 is SGHRS and CDR2 is YFSETQ. V lost 4 bases and J lost 0, with 13 bases in between. The CDR3 coding sequence is TGCGCCAGCAGCCCCCTGGGACATCCGAACACCGGGGAGCTGTTTTTT. This sequence encodes CASSPLGHPNTGELFF.

The chain employs TRBV7-2 and TRBJ2-5; TRBD2 matches 8 bases. Trimming cost V 0 bases and J 6 bases; bases outside gene matches: 9. This CDR3 has 16 residues. Germline CDR1 is SGHTA and CDR2 is FQGNSA. CDR3 sequence: CASSLASGKGSKTQYF. DNA of the CDR3: TGTGCCAGCAGCTTAGCTAGCGGGAAGGGGTCAAAGACCCAGTACTTC.

This chain connects TRBV3-1 (or the pseudogene TRBV3-2) to TRBJ2-5; TRBD2 matches at 9 bases. V shed 3 bases and J 5 bases; nucleotides not matched to a gene: 10. The germline V gene encodes CDR1 LGHDT and CDR2 YNNKEL (reference sequence). The CDR3 extends over 16 amino acids. Here the CDR3 DNA reads TGTGCCAGCAGCCAGAGGAGGGCGGGGGGGCCGGAGACCCAGTACTTC. Protein: CASSQRRAGGPETQYF.

This clone was seen once. J is TRBJ2-5 and V is TRBV6-2 or TRBV6-3, with TRBD2 as a possible D gene (7 bases). CDR1 is MNHEY, CDR2 SVGEGT, per germline. The V end lost 2 bases, the J end lost 5 bases, and 15 bases lay between the germline ends. The CDR3 spans 15 residues. DNA for the CDR3: TGTGCCAGCAGTTACGCCGGGGGGCCAGGGGAGACCCAGTACTTC. The encoded protein is CASSYAGGPGETQYF.

The chain combines TRBV18 with TRBJ1-5; 8 nucleotides line up with TRBD1. CDR1 and CDR2 from the germline V gene are KGHSH and LQKENI. The CDR3 loop spans 18 amino acids. J was trimmed by 0 bases and V by 6 bases; bases with no gene match: 13. The CDR3 protein is CASSQGRQGRYSNQPQHF. For the CDR3, the DNA is TGTGCCAGCTCGCAGGGTCGACAGGGGCGTTATAGCAATCAGCCCCAGCATTTT.

The rearrangement uses TRBV5-1 and TRBJ2-5; maybe TRBD1 (5 bases). CDR1 SGHRS and CDR2 YFSETQ come from the germline V gene. This CDR3 has 15 residues. Trimming removed 0 bases at V and 1 base at J, with 10 bases between. CDR3 loop: CASSLAWGPQETQYF. CDR3 nucleotide sequence: TGCGCCAGCAGCTTGGCGTGGGGCCCCCAAGAGACCCAGTACTTC.

The V and J genes are TRBV28 and TRBJ1-1; 7 nucleotides align to TRBD1. The CDR3 consists of 14 residues. J was trimmed by 3 bases and V by 8 bases; bases with no gene match: 9. Germline values: CDR1 MDHEN, CDR2 SYDVKM. The CDR3 here is CASGTEGGYTEAFF. In DNA form, the CDR3 reads TGTGCCAGCGGGACGGAAGGGGGCTACACTGAAGCTTTCTTT. Variable domain in full (rest from reference TRBV28 and TRBJ1-1): DVKVTQSSRYLVKRTGEKVFLECVQDMDHENMFWYRQDPGLGLRLIYFSYDVKMKEKGDIPEGYSVSREKKERFSLILESASTNQTSMYLCASGTEGGYTEAFFGQGTRLTVV.

This clone was seen more than once but under ten times. The chain couples TRBV24-1 to TRBJ2-3; unclear D gene. V gave up 2 bases and J gave up 6 bases, with 11 bases separating them. Germline-derived CDR1 and CDR2 are KGHDR and SFDVKD. The CDR3 is made up of 14 amino acids. The CDR3 DNA sequence: TGTGCCACCAGTGATTGGCAGTCTTCCGATACGCAGTATTTT. It codes for CATSDWQSSDTQYF.

This clone has just one count. The chain links TRBV30 to TRBJ2-1; 11 bases line up with TRBD2. The germline CDR1 and CDR2 sequences are GTSNPN and SVGIG (reference sequence). The CDR3 is 15 residues long. V lost 0 bases, J lost 6 bases, and 4 bases stayed unmatched. The CDR3 DNA reads TGTGCCTGGAGTGTAGGCCTAGCGGGAGGCAATGAGCAGTTCTTC. Its translation: CAWSVGLAGGNEQFF. Based on the CDR3 plus reference TRBV30 and TRBJ2-1, the full variable domain is SQTIHQWPATLVQPVGSPLSLECTVEGTSNPNLYWYRQAAGRGLQLLFYSVGIGQISSEVPQNLSASRPQDRQFILSSKKLLLSDSGFYLCAWSVGLAGGNEQFFGPGTRLTVL.

This chain links TRBV5-1 with TRBJ2-2; 11 bases fit TRBD1. V dropped 4 bases and J dropped 3; count of bases not matched to a gene: 5. Per the germline V gene, CDR1 is SGHRS and CDR2 is YFSETQ. This CDR3 has 16 residues. The CDR3 DNA reads TGCGCCAGCAGCCCTGGACAGGGGGCCTACACCGGGGAGCTGTTTTTT. Encoded protein: CASSPGQGAYTGELFF.

V is TRBV6-1 and J is TRBJ1-2, with 9 bases matching TRBD1. With 3 bases clipped from V and 6 bases from J, the junction kept 2 bases outside the gene matches. The CDR3 extends over 13 amino acids. CDR1 is MNHNS, CDR2 SASEGT, per germline. This CDR3 reads CASSETGGNGYTF. For the CDR3, the DNA is TGTGCCAGCAGTGAGACAGGGGGGAATGGCTACACCTTC.

The chain couples TRBV7-8 to TRBJ2-1, with a possible D match to TRBD2 (8 bases). CDR3 length equals 18 residues. CDR1 and CDR2 from the germline V gene are SGHVS and FQNEAQ. V dropped 1 base and J dropped 3 bases, with 19 bases sitting between them. CDR3 in amino acids: CASSLGPFSGDSYNEQFF. The CDR3 DNA reads TGTGCCAGCAGCTTAGGACCCTTTAGCGGGGACAGCTACAATGAGCAGTTCTTC.

The chain combines TRBV6-5 with TRBJ2-2, with D possibly TRBD2 on 6 matching bases. Deletions cut 6 bases from V and 2 bases from J, with 16 bases between. The germline gives CDR1 MNHEY, CDR2 SVGAGI. This CDR3 region has 16 residues. DNA of the CDR3: TGTGCCAGCAGCTACCGGGACTTCGTAAACACCGGGGAGCTGTTTTTT. Protein product: CASSYRDFVNTGELFF.

The chain uses TRBV19 and TRBJ1-5, with 7 bases aligning to TRBD1. Germline CDR1 reads LNHDA; CDR2 reads SQIVND (reference sequence). CDR3 size: 15 residues. Germline trimming cut 6 bases from V and 2 bases from J; bases unmatched to any gene: 7. The CDR3 loop reads CASRQRQGGNQPQHF. CDR3 DNA: TGTGCCAGTAGACAACGACAGGGTGGCAATCAGCCCCAGCATTTT. Supplemented by reference TRBV19 and TRBJ1-5, the full variable domain reads DGGITQSPKYLFRKEGQNVTLSCEQNLNHDAMYWYRQDPGQGLRLIYYSQIVNDFQKGDIAEGYSVSREKKESFPLTVTSAQKNPTAFYLCASRQRQGGNQPQHFGDGTRLSIL.

To note about this clone: Other DNA sequences in this sample translate to the same CDR3. This chain connects TRBV4-3 to TRBJ1-4; a possible D gene is TRBD1 (5 bases). CDR1 LGHNA and CDR2 YSLEER come from the germline V gene. The CDR3 runs 16 residues. The ends were cut back, 0 bases at V and 5 bases at J, with 13 bases in the middle. Here the CDR3 reads CASSQDLGGLNEKLFF. The CDR3 DNA is TGCGCCAGCAGCCAAGATCTGGGGGGGTTAAATGAAAAACTGTTTTTT.

V and J are TRBV7-9 and TRBJ1-2; D is possibly TRBD1 (6 bases). Per the germline V gene, CDR1 is SEHNR and CDR2 is FQNEAQ (reference sequence). This CDR3 has 15 residues. Trimming stripped 5 bases from V and 2 bases from J, with 15 bases between. Here the CDR3 DNA reads TGTGCCAGCAGCCAGACAATCGGGACAAACTATGGCTACACCTTC. Its translation is CASSQTIGTNYGYTF.

The chain recombines TRBV19 with TRBJ2-5, with 10 bases that match TRBD1. Germline trimming cut 6 bases from V and 5 bases from J; bases unmatched to any gene: 6. Germline V gene data show CDR1 as LNHDA and CDR2 as SQIVND (reference sequence). The CDR3 extends over 14 amino acids. The CDR3 nucleotides are TGTGCCAGTAGCCGGACAGGGGGGCGGGAGACCCAGTACTTC. Its translation is CASSRTGGRETQYF.

Remarks on this clone: Other nucleotide sequences from this sample produce the same CDR3. This chain joins TRBV6-1 and TRBJ2-2; 7 bases are shared with TRBD1. V was pared by 1 base and J by 1 base, with 0 bases of the junction left unmatched. Germline-derived CDR1 and CDR2 are MNHNS and SASEGT. The CDR3 has 15 residues. The chain's CDR3 is CASSEGTGNTGELFF. In DNA, the CDR3 is TGTGCCAGCAGTGAAGGGACAGGGAACACCGGGGAGCTGTTTTTT.

This sequence joins TRBV7-8 and TRBJ2-5; 7 nucleotides agree with TRBD1. V trimming: 6 bases; J trimming: 2 bases; junction bases outside the gene matches: 12. Germline-derived CDR1 and CDR2 are SGHVS and FQNEAQ. The CDR3 is 16 amino acids. CDR3 amino acids: CASRHTWDRVQETQYF. DNA of the CDR3: TGTGCCAGCAGACACACATGGGACAGAGTACAAGAGACCCAGTACTTC.

The rearrangement joins TRBV5-5 to TRBJ2-5; D is ambiguous. CDR1 and CDR2 from the germline V gene are SGHKS and YYEKEE (reference sequence). Between the trimmed V and J ends, which lost 7 bases and 5 bases, there was a span of 15 bases. This CDR3 has 13 amino acids. The CDR3 protein is CASGQRSPETQYF. The CDR3, as DNA: TGTGCCAGCGGCCAGCGTAGCCCGGAGACCCAGTACTTC.